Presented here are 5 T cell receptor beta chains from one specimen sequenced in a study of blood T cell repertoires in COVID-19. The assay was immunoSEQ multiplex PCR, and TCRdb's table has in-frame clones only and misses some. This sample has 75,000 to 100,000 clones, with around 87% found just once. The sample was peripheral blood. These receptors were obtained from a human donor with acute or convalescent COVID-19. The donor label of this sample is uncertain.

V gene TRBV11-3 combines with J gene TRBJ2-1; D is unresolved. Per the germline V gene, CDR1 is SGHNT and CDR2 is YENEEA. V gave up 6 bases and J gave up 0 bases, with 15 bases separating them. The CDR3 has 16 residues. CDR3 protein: CASSFIRAGSYNEQFF. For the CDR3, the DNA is TGTGCCAGCAGTTTTATTCGAGCAGGCTCCTACAATGAGCAGTTCTTC.

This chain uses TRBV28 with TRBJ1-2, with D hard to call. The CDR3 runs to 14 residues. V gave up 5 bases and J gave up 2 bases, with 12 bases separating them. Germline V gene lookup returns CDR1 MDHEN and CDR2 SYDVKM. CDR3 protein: CASSGPEQNYGYTF. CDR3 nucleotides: TGTGCCAGCAGTGGGCCCGAACAGAACTATGGCTACACCTTC.

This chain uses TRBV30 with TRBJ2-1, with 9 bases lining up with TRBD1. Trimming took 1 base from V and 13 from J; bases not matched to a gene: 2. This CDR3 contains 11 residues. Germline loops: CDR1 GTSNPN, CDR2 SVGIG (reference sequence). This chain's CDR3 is CAWSGTGEQFF. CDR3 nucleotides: TGTGCCTGGAGTGGGACAGGGGAACAGTTCTTC.

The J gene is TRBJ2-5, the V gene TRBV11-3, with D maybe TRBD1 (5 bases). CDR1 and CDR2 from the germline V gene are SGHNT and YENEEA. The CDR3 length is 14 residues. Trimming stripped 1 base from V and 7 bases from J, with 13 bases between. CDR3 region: CASSLVSGSVTQYF. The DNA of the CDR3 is TGTGCCAGCAGCTTAGTTTCAGGGTCGGTGACCCAGTACTTC. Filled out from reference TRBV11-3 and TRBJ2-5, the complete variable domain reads EAGVVQSPRYKIIEKKQPVAFWCNPISGHNTLYWYLQNLGQGPELLIRYENEEAVDDSQLPKDRFSAERLKGVDSTLKIQPAELGDSAVYLCASSLVSGSVTQYFGPGTRLLVL.

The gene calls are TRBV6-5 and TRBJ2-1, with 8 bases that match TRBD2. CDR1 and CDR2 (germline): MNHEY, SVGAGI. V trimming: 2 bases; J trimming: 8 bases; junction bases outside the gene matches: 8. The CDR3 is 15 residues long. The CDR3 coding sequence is TGTGCCAGCAGTTACGGCCGACTAGCGTCGGATGAGCAGTTCTTC. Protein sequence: CASSYGRLASDEQFF.